The sequence of this T cell receptor (beta chain) was determined in a study of cytomegalovirus exposure and HLA in healthy donors (dated by TCRdb to about 2017). At the level of the whole study: An earlier analysis of several hundred of the donors reported under 300 Gb of sequence data and around 120 million unique TCR beta sequences obtained from some 200 million T cells. On average, 235,054 unique TCR beta nucleotide sequences were sequenced per donor among some 430 genotyped donors of the cohort, with about 17% of those sequences being non-productive. Alongside the repertoire data, information on donor age, sex, ethnicity and CMV serostatus was compiled. Besides the first cohort of around 670 subjects, a separate validation cohort made up of 95 to 150 different subjects was used. All discovery cohort repertoires had been generated using a single sequencing platform. Of the 300 to 450 genotyped donors, 65% to 90% fell in the genetic ancestry cluster associated with self-reported Caucasian donors. The study used immunosequencing to profile the T cell repertoires of under 700 subjects and linked those repertoires to cytomegalovirus serostatus. Rather than drawing on any new phenotypic data, the later analysis identified candidate immune exposures from TCR beta sequences and the way those sequences occurred across donors. The number of typed donors differed by locus: roughly 620-630 for A, B, C, DRB1 and DQB1; approximately 540 for DQA1; about 600 for DPA1; and about 470 for DPB1. Genome-wide SNP genotypes for about 65% of the 666 donors were used in a later genetic analysis, which treated that subset as a discovery cohort. The study was designed to test whether signatures of past pathogen exposure could be identified by cataloging public T cell receptors. In an earlier analysis of roughly 600 of the donors, high-throughput TCR beta sequencing was used to judge whether each TCR beta V gene segment behaved as functional or pseudogenic. Roughly 5 DR-DQ haplotypes were handled as single units for association and clustering, since linkage in the cohort was strong. A later analysis re-analyzed previously published TCR beta repertoires from about 730 donors and added high-resolution HLA genotyping to study TCR occurrence patterns. To predict cytomegalovirus infection status, the study combined high-throughput TCR immunosequencing, statistical association of individual TCRs with disease status, and machine learning. HLA typing included class I and class II loci at four-digit resolution. Around 320 gigabases of sequencing data and around 87 million unique TCR sequences were included in an early release covering under 650 HLA-typed donors. Paper-wide results and their limitations: Correlated functional status among segregating V segments might be attributable to linkage disequilibrium, but an unknown experimental factor could not be ruled out. In a later analysis, most CMV-associated TCR beta chains were found to appear HLA-restricted, with HLA associations seemingly driven largely by CMV exposure. In this cohort, only TCR beta chains were sequenced, and detectable features were limited by the absence of alpha or paired-chain data. It was suggested by the authors that the approach could potentially be generalized to other disease states and immunological phenotypes. An earlier analysis of several hundred of the donors showed that most TCR beta V segments appeared in productive rearrangements either about 87% or about 30% of the time, which broadly matched IMGT annotations. Specific HLA alleles were associated with over 15,000 TCR beta sequences at a false discovery rate of 0.05 in a later analysis. The study gave a list of about 160 TCR beta chains associated with cytomegalovirus. In vitro tests confirmed that three of the cytomegalovirus-associated TCR beta chains recognize cytomegalovirus antigens. A cluster of highly shared sequence variants was judged likely to be a technical artifact of the sequencing pipeline. Several of the top co-occurrence clusters appeared to be linked to parvovirus B19, influenza, CMV and Epstein-Barr virus, according to a later analysis. Cytomegalovirus status was reported to be diagnosed by the classifier with high specificity and sensitivity in both the original and validation cohorts. Sequencing depth was assumed to be roughly uniform across donors in the presence/absence analyses, though that assumption may not hold. Over 15 rarely observed V segments, including chromosome 9 orphons, were excluded from the earlier analysis of some 590 of the donors because counts were too low. A further reported finding was that TCR beta sequences accurately predicted the HLA-A and HLA-B alleles for most subjects in the first cohort. In a later genetic analysis, a missense DCLRE1C variant was associated with V-gene and J-gene trimming of TCR beta chains, and the association was replicated in an independent cohort. For the cohort, immune exposure information was limited to CMV serostatus. Strong co-occurrence of HLA alleles, especially DR and DQ, made assigning TCR associations to individual alleles difficult. In a later analysis, HLA-associated TCR beta chains were found to be more clonally expanded and to have lower generation probabilities than equally common non-associated chains. While some public TCRs were present in many individuals, most TCR sequences turned up only very rarely across donors. In a later analysis, TCR association rates were found to vary across HLA loci, with the most associated TCRs seen for DRB1 alleles and the fewest for HLA-C alleles. Because HLA typing was missing for some donors at each locus, association tests included only the typed subset. According to a later genetic analysis, donors in an Asian-associated ancestry cluster had fewer N-insertions in productive TCRs than the approximately 690-donor mean.

The library came from the immunoSEQ multiplex PCR assay. A mixture of 60 forward primers for TCR Vbeta segments and 13 reverse primers for TCR Jbeta segments was used in the multiplex PCR. The CDR3 region of rearranged TCR beta genes was amplified from genomic DNA with a multiplex PCR assay. The amplified TCR beta libraries were sequenced on the Illumina HiSeq System as 87-base-pair reads. Per the authors' processing: In a later analysis, around 80 million unique TCR beta chains were counted across the 650 to 750 repertoires, and approximately 11 million of these chains were shared by at least two donors. To remove PCR and sequencing errors, raw reads were error-corrected and collapsed into unique sequences using a nearest-neighbor algorithm that merged closely related sequences. Alignment of CDR3 sequences to IMGT reference sequences was used to assign V, D and J gene segments. For a sequence to be retained, a match of at least six nucleotides was required to both a V gene segment and a J gene segment. Rearrangements were called productive when the CDR3 lacked stop codons and stayed in frame with V and J; all others were non-productive. CDR3 was defined according to IMGT convention as the region running from the second conserved V-encoded cysteine to the conserved J-encoded phenylalanine. The earlier analysis of a few hundred of the donors excluded sequences that lacked an unambiguous match to a single V gene segment. An earlier analysis of a few hundred of the donors called V segments functional above 56.7% productive rearrangements and segregating when the between-donor standard deviation exceeded 5%. A statistical classification framework was built for diagnosing cytomegalovirus status from the catalog of TCR beta chain sequences. V and J gene assignment, in a later analysis, came from comparing TCR nucleotide sequences with IMGT/GENE-DB human TR gene sequences. The TCRdist pipeline was used in a later analysis to assign CDR3 sequences and most-parsimonious VDJ recombination scenarios. In a later analysis, every TCR beta chain was defined by the combination of its CDR3 amino acid sequence and its V-gene family, and reads without a unique V-gene family were dropped. A later analysis removed 592 highly shared, low-generation-probability nucleotide sequences to deal with suspected cross-contamination and a sequencing artifact. In a later analysis, a clonal expansion index for each public chain was calculated from normalized within-repertoire ranks of inferred template counts. Generation probabilities in a later analysis came from a VDJ recombination model fitted to out-of-frame rearrangements, and those results were checked against IGoR. In a later analysis, hypergeometric tests were used to score TCR-TCR, TCR-HLA and TCR-CMV co-occurrence, with a repertoire-size bias correction applied to TCR pairs. To estimate false discovery rates, a later analysis permuted the HLA or CMV assignments 20 times. A later analysis grouped co-occurring TCRs with DBSCAN, adding TCRdist sequence similarity when clustering within HLA-allele-positive subsets. For co-occurrence clustering, repertoires with fewer than 30,000 or more than 120,000 public chains were excluded, along with five repertoires with anomalous nucleotide sharing. TCRdb holds this immuneACCESS table with in-frame rearrangements only. Some clones are missing; in checked studies, unresolved V genes explain under half, and the rest has no known cause. The V and J calls and clone size come from that table; D and trimming were worked out from the DNA. The table for this sample lists 210,000 or so clones; about four fifths of them were counted only once. The ten largest clones represent roughly a tenth of the sample.

As regards this clone: The clone's antigen remains unknown. No base quality values were provided; no much bigger clone lies one nucleotide off.

The cohort comprised 666 healthy bone marrow donors. At the time of sampling, all cohort members were nominally healthy, though unrecorded immune exposures were likely present. The donor was CMV seropositive and belonged to the group of a few hundred seropositive cohort members. A peripheral blood sample was collected from each donor, and TCR beta sequencing was performed on peripheral blood mononuclear cells. Genomic DNA was extracted from the blood cell samples with the Qiagen DNeasy Blood Extraction Kit. The specimen sequenced was PBMCs. This receptor was taken from a woman between 50 and 59 years old in good health and CMV-seropositive.

The CDR3 corresponds to CASSLGTVNNSPLHF. The sequenced DNA: TGTGCCAGCAGTTTAGGGACAGTTAATAATTCACCCCTCCACTTT. This chain is built from TRBV27 and TRBJ1-6; 7 nucleotides in the junction match TRBD1. Via the germline V gene (reference sequence), CDR1 is MNHEY and CDR2 SMNVEV. From its cysteine to its phenylalanine, the CDR3 spans 15 amino acids. Of all the DNA, just the CDR3 is kept, 45 bases in frame from base 1. Trimming accounts for 2 bases at V and 5 bases at J, while the number of junction bases matched to no gene is 3.